This TCR beta chain was recorded in a study of T cells in Graves' hyperthyroidism and ophthalmopathy. Study overall: At initial diagnosis, before any treatment had begun, peripheral blood was obtained. Whole-study results and caveats: Most expanded thyroid clonotypes above 0.001 recurred in blood.

With a duration under 2 months, the hyperthyroidism was newly diagnosed in patients aged 18 to 65. Progressors' blood was drawn at hyperthyroidism diagnosis, before ophthalmopathy symptoms. The CDR3 spans 14 residues. CDR1 is MDHEN, CDR2 SYDVKM, per germline. The J segment lost 7 bases and the V segment lost 6 bases, leaving 11 bases of the junction unmatched. Amplified regions were TCR beta CDR3 sequences from RNA transcripts. HTBI primers drove first-round RT-PCR of the TCR CDR3. TCRdb passed the multiplex PCR reads through MiXCR, listing each CDR3 protein once. Here the sample spans under 350,000 distinct CDR3 sequences, about 25% being singletons. A few counts support this clonotype. What it binds is not known.

This TCR was sampled from a man in his forties with Graves' hyperthyroidism that later progressed to Graves' ophthalmopathy. Sequenced input: blood. V gene TRBV28 combines with J gene TRBJ2-7, with 8 bases lining up with TRBD1. The CDR3 sequence is CASRRGQGFWEQYF. The CDR3 nucleotides are TGTGCCAGCAGAAGAGGACAGGGTTTTTGGGAGCAGTACTTC.